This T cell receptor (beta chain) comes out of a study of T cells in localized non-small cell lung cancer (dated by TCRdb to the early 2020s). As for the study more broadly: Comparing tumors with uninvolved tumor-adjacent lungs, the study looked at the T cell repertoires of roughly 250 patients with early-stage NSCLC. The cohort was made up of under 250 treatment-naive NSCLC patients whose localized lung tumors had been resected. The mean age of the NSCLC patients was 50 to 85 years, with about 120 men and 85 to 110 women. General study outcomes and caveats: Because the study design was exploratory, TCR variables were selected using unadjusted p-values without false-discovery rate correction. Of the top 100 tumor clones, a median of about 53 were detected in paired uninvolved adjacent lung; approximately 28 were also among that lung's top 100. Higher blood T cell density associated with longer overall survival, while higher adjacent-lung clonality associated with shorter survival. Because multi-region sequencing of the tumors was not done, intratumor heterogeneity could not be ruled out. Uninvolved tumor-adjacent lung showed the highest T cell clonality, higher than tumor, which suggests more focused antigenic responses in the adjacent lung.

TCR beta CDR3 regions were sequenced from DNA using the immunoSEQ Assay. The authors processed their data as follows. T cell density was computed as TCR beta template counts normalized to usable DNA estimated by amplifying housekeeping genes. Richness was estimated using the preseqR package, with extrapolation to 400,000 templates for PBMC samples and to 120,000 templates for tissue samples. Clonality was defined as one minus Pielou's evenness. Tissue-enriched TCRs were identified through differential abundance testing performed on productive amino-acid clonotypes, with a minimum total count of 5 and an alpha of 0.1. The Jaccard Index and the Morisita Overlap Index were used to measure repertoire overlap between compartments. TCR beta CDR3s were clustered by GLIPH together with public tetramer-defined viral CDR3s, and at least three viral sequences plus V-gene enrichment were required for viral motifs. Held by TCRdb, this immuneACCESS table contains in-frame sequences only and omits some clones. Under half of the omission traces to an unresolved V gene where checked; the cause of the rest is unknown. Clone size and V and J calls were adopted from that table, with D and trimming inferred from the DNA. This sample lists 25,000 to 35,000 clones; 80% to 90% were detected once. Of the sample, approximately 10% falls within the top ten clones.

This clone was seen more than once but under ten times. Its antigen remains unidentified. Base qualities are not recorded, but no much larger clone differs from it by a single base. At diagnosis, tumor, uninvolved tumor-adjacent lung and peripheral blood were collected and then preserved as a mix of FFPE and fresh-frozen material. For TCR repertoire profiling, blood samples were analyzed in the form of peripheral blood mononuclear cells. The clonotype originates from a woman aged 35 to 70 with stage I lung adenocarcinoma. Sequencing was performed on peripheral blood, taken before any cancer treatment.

The nucleotides are TGTGCCAGTATTCACCCCGCCGGCGCGAGCGGGGTGGAAGAGACCCAGTACTTC. Its protein is CASIHPAGASGVEETQYF. The chain is encoded by TRBV19 joined to TRBJ2-5, with 7 junctional bases fitting TRBD2. The CDR1 and CDR2 encoded by the germline V gene (reference sequence) are LNHDA and SQIVND. Trimmed from V: 7 bases; trimmed from J: 3 bases; junction bases lacking a gene match: 20. Counted from cysteine to phenylalanine, this CDR3 has 18 amino acids. Only CDR3 DNA remains: 54 bases, in frame from the first base.